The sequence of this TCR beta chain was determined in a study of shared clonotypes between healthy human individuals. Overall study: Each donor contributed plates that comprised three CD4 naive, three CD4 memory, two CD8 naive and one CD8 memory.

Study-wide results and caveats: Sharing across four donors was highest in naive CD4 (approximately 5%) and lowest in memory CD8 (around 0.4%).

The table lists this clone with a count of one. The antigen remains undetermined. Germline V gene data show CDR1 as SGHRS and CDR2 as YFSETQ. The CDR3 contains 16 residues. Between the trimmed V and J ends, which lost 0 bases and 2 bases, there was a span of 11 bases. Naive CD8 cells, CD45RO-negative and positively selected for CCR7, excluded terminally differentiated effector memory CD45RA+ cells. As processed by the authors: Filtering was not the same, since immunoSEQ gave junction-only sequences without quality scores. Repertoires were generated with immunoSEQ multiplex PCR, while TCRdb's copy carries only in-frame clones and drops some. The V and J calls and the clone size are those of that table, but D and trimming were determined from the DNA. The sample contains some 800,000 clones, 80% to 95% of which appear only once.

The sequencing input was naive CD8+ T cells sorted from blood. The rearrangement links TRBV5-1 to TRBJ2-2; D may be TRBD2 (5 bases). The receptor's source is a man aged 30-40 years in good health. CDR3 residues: CASSLAWTLNTGELFF. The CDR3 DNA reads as TGCGCCAGCAGCTTGGCTTGGACTCTTAACACCGGGGAGCTGTTTTTT.